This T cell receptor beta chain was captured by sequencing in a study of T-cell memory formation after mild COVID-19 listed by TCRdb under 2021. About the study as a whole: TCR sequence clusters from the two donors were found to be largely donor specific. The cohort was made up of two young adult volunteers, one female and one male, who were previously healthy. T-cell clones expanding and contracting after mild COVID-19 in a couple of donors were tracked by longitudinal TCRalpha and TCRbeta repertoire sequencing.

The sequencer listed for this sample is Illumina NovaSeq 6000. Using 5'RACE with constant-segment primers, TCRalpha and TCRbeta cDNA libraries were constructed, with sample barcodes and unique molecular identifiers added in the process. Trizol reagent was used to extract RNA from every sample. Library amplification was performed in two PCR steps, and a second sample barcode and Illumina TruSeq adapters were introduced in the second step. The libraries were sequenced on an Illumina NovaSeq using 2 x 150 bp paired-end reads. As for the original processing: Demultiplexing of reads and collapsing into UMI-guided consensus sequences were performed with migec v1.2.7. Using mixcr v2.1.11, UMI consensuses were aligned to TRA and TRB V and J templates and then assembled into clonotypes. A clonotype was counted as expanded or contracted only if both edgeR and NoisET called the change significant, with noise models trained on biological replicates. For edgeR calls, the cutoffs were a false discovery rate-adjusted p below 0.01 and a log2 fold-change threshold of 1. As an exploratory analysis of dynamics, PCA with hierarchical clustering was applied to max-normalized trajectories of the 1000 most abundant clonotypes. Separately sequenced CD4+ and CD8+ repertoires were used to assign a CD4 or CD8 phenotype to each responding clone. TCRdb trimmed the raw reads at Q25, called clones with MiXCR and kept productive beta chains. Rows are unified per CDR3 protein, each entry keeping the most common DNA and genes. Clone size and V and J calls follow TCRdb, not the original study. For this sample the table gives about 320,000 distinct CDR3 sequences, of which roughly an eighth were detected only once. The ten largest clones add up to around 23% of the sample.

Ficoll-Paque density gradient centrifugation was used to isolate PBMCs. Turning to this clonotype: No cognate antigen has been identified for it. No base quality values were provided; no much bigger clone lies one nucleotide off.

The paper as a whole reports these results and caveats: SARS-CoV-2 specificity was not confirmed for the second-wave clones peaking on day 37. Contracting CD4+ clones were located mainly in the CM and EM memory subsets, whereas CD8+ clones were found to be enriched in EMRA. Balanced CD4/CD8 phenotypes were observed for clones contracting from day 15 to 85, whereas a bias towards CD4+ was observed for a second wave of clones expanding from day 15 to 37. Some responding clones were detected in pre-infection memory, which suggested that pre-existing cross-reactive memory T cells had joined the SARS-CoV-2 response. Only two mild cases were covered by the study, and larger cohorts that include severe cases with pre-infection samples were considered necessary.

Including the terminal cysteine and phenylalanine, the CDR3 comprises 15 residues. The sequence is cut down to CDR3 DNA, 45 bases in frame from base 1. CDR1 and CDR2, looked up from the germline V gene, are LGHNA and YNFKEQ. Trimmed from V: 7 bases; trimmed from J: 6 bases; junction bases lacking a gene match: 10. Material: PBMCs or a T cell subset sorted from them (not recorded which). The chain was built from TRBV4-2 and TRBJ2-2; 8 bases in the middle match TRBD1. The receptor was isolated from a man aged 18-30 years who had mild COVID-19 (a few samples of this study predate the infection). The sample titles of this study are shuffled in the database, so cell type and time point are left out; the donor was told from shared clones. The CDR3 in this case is CASTRTGTGAGELFF. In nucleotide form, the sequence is TGTGCCAGCACACGAACCGGGACAGGTGCCGGGGAGCTGTTTTTT.